These 2 T cell receptor beta chains originate from one sample sequenced in a study of T cell repertoires in cytomegalovirus infection. Their cognate antigens are unknown. TCRdb re-derived calls from the reads in MiXCR, one entry per CDR3 protein. The profile covers about 900,000 distinct CDR3 sequences, with around 30% appearing a single time and roughly an eighth taken by the ten largest. The starting material was cultured CD8+ T cells from PBMCs, obtained from culture after CMV antigen stimulation. The receptors stem from a human donor in good health (CMV status not recorded). Some clones in this sample may be carry-over from other donors' samples.

The chain joins TRBV5-4 to TRBJ1-2; TRBD1 might be the D (6 bases). V shed 7 bases and J shed 5 bases, with 15 bases lying between them. CDR3 length equals 13 residues. Germline CDR1 is SGHNT and CDR2 is YYREEE (reference sequence). The CDR3 spells CASYRDIGYGYTF. CDR3 DNA: TGTGCCAGCTACCGGGACATCGGGTATGGCTACACCTTC.

This clonotype has only a few counts. The rearrangement joins TRBV7-8 to TRBJ1-2; possibly TRBD1 for D (5 bases). The germline V gene has CDR1 SGHVS and CDR2 FQNEAQ. Trimming cost V 0 bases and J 8 bases, with 7 bases left between them. The CDR3 runs 12 residues. For the CDR3, the DNA is TGTGCCAGCAGCTTAGCGGGGGAAGGCTACACCTTC. Translating it yields CASSLAGEGYTF.